The entry below describes one TCR beta chain. The sample is drawn from a study of blood T cell repertoires in COVID-19. CDR1 is SGHTA, CDR2 FQGTGA, per germline. There are 14 residues in the CDR3. The trim removed 5 bases at V and 4 bases at J, leaving 4 bases unmatched. In the original workflow: Researchers report that nucleated cell counts were estimated from reference gene primer amplification. Measured with immunoSEQ multiplex PCR; TCRdb has only the in-frame clones, and not every one. V and J calls and clone size are those listed in that table; D and trimming were worked out from the DNA. The sample carries 120,000 or so clones, 80% recorded once.

This sequence was found in a human donor in a cohort sampled during active COVID-19. Sequencing input: peripheral blood. The gene calls are TRBV7-3 and TRBJ2-2; TRBD1 agrees at 7 bases. The CDR3 bases are TGTGCCAGCAGCCGAGGGGGCGTCACCGGGGAGCTGTTTTTT. This codes for CASSRGGVTGELFF.